This TCR beta chain was obtained from a study of early T cells in non-severe SARS-CoV-2 infection. For the study at large: Sequencing input comprised bulk RNA from unsorted whole blood; chain pairing was not available.

Individual cDNA molecules were tagged with unique molecular identifiers. TCRdb passed the 5' RACE reads through MiXCR, listing each CDR3 protein once. The sample records 45,000 to 55,000 distinct CDR3 sequences, about 9.8% being singletons. Study-wide findings and caveats: Sequences matched to VDJdb favored anti-spike CD8 responses, while private and CD4 specificities were missed.

This clonotype showed up many times. The antigen remains undetermined. V lost 4 bases to trimming and J lost 0 bases, with 17 bases between them. Germline CDR1 reads SGHRS; CDR2 reads YFSETQ. The CDR3 contains 17 residues. The sequenced material came from whole blood. This TCR derives from an adult who was a healthcare worker with PCR-confirmed SARS-CoV-2 infection or an uninfected control (not recorded which). The gene calls are TRBV5-1 and TRBJ2-4; TRBD1 or TRBD2 may be the D gene (5 bases each). The CDR3 here is CASSPGTLTVAKNIQYF. The DNA of the CDR3 is TGCGCCAGCAGCCCGGGGACGTTAACCGTAGCCAAAAACATTCAGTACTTC. Together with reference TRBV5-1 and TRBJ2-4, the CDR3 gives the full variable domain: KAGVTQTPRYLIKTRGQQVTLSCSPISGHRSVSWYQQTPGQGLQFLFEYFSETQRNKGNFPGRFSGRQFSNSRSEMNVSTLELGDSALYLCASSPGTLTVAKNIQYFGAGTRLSVL.